A single TCR beta chain is shown here with its context. Its antigen is not known. This entry is derived from a study of shared clonotypes between healthy human individuals. The study, taken as a whole, reports: Researchers sampled only blood; tissue repertoires likely differ. How much donors shared clonotypes was expected to be affected by sequencing depth.

Tens of millions of PBMCs served as the genomic DNA source for unsorted samples. CDR3 size: 16 residues. The germline gives CDR1 MNHNY, CDR2 SVGAGI (reference sequence). V shed 7 bases and J shed 1 base, with 17 bases lying between them. Every unsorted PBMC PCR replicate was loaded with about 300 ng DNA, roughly 30,000 T cell genomes. Sequenced by immunoSEQ multiplex PCR; TCRdb stores in-frame clones only, minus some. The data show about 490,000 clones, with around 78% seen just once and over 10% held by the top ten. Specimen: PBMCs. This TCR was sampled from a woman between 35 and 50 years old in good health. Some clones in this sample may be carry-over from other donors' samples. V is TRBV6-6 and J is TRBJ2-1; the D gene is possibly TRBD1 (6 bases). The CDR3 DNA is TGTGCCAGCACCAGCACAGGGTTAGGGTCCTACAATGAGCAGTTCTTC. Protein product: CASTSTGLGSYNEQFF.